This is a list of T cell receptor beta chains from one sample in a study of blood T cell repertoires in COVID-19. Here immunoSEQ multiplex PCR was the method, and the copy in TCRdb shows in-frame clones only, minus some. The sample records roughly 310,000 clones, about 89% being singletons. Sample: PBMCs or T cells enriched from blood (not recorded which). The origin of the receptors is a woman between 40 and 50 years old who had recovered from COVID-19. Both conserved end residues are part of each CDR3. D genes are given only for firm matches. Clone size is stated in some rows and not others, as once, few, many or a class when expanded.

D gene | J gene | V gene | clone size | CDR3 DNA | CDR3 protein
TRBD2 | TRBJ2-1 | TRBV24-1 | NA | TGTGCCACGCAAGGGGTTAGCGGGAGAAATGAGCAGTTCTTC | CATQGVSGRNEQFF
TRBD1 | TRBJ2-2 | TRBV9 | NA | TGTGCCAGCAGCTCTGGGGACAGGGGGGAGCTGTTTTTT | CASSSGDRGELFF
TRBD2 | TRBJ2-2 | TRBV5-1 | NA | TGCGCCAGCAGCCGGACTAGCGGTATTACCGGGGAGCTGTTTTTT | CASSRTSGITGELFF
NA | TRBJ1-6 | TRBV7-9 | NA | TGTGCCAGCAGCTTTTTTTACACTCCGGAGGCCCTCCACTTT | CASSFFYTPEALHF
NA | TRBJ2-7 | TRBV7-2 | NA | TGTGCCAGCAGCTTAGTTCACAGGGACTACGAGCAGTACTTC | CASSLVHRDYEQYF
NA | TRBJ2-1 | TRBV2 | NA | TGTGCCACTACGAGATACAATGAGCAGTTCTTC | CATTRYNEQFF
TRBD1 | TRBJ2-1 | TRBV5-1 | NA | TGCGCCAGCAGCTTAGGGGACAGATCCTACAATGAGCAGTTCTTC | CASSLGDRSYNEQFF
TRBD1 | TRBJ1-1 | TRBV29-1 | NA | TGCAGCGTTGTTTCGGACAGGGGGGCGAACACTGAAGCTTTCTTT | CSVVSDRGANTEAFF
TRBD2 | TRBJ2-7 | TRBV19 | few | TGTGCCAGCAAATCCGGGACTAGCGGTCCCTACGAGCAGTACTTC | CASKSGTSGPYEQYF
TRBD2 | TRBJ2-7 | TRBV14 | NA | TGTGCCAGCAGCCTAGCGGGGTTTTATTACGAGCAGTACTTC | CASSLAGFYYEQYF
TRBD2 | TRBJ2-7 | TRBV7-2 | once | TGTGCCAGCCGGCTGGCGGGAGCTTCTTACGAGCAGTACTTC | CASRLAGASYEQYF
NA | TRBJ2-7 | TRBV30 | NA | TGTGCCTGGAGTGTACGTAGGGGTGGGTACGAGCAGTACTTC | CAWSVRRGGYEQYF
NA | TRBJ1-1 | TRBV19 | NA | TGTGCCAGTAGTATGATTATAGGGGTCACTGAAGCTTTCTTT | CASSMIIGVTEAFF
NA | TRBJ2-5 | TRBV12-3/TRBV12-4 | NA | TGTGCCAGCAGCACAGTTGGACAAGAGACCCAGTACTTC | CASSTVGQETQYF
NA | TRBJ2-2 | TRBV18 | NA | TGTGCCAGCTCACCATTTTCCGCCGGGGAGCTGTTTTTT | CASSPFSAGELFF
TRBD1 | TRBJ1-1 | TRBV11-2 | few | TGTGCCAGCAGCTCCTCGGACAGGGGTGACACTGAAGCTTTCTTT | CASSSSDRGDTEAFF
NA | TRBJ2-7 | TRBV28 | NA | TGTGCCAGCAAGGAGCAATTCTCCTACGAGCAGTACTTC | CASKEQFSYEQYF
NA | TRBJ1-1 | TRBV7-2 | NA | TGTGCCAGCAGCTTAGCGGAGGGGAGGGGCACTGAAGCTTTCTTT | CASSLAEGRGTEAFF
NA | TRBJ1-2 | TRBV6-5 | NA | TGTGCCAGCAGTTACTCACAGCCGAAAGAATATGGCTACACCTTC | CASSYSQPKEYGYTF
NA | TRBJ1-4 | TRBV7-9 | NA | TGTGCCAGCAGCTTACGGCAGGATGGTGAAAAACTGTTTTTT | CASSLRQDGEKLFF
NA | TRBJ2-1 | TRBV7-3 | NA | TGTGCCAGCAGCTCGCCAGGTGAAGGTTACAATGAGCAGTTCTTC | CASSSPGEGYNEQFF
NA | TRBJ2-7 | TRBV7-9 | NA | TGTGCCAGCAGCCCCGGGGAGCGGTCCCCCTACGAGCAGTACTTC | CASSPGERSPYEQYF
NA | TRBJ1-1 | TRBV27 | NA | TGTGCCAGCAGACAAGGGAGTGGCACTGAAGCTTTCTTT | CASRQGSGTEAFF
NA | TRBJ1-2 | TRBV11-1 | once | TGTGCCAGCAGCAAGGACAGAGCTAACTATGGCTACACCTTC | CASSKDRANYGYTF
TRBD1 | TRBJ1-6 | TRBV2 | NA | TGTGCCAGCAGGACCACAGGGGTTTCACCCCTCCACTTT | CASRTTGVSPLHF
NA | TRBJ1-3 | TRBV7-9 | NA | TGTGCCAGCAGCCCATGGGGAGACTCTGGAAACACCATATATTTT | CASSPWGDSGNTIYF
TRBD2 | TRBJ2-7 | TRBV28 | NA | TGTGCCAGCAGTTTCGGGGGGAATACCTACGAGCAGTACTTC | CASSFGGNTYEQYF
NA | TRBJ2-7 | TRBV14 | NA | TGTGCCAGCAGCGGTTCAGGTTTACGCTACGAGCAGTACTTC | CASSGSGLRYEQYF
NA | TRBJ1-1 | TRBV18 | few | TGTGCCAGCTCACCCTCCTCGGGAAGCACTGAAGCTTTCTTT | CASSPSSGSTEAFF
TRBD1 | TRBJ2-7 | TRBV18 | NA | TGTGCCAGCTCACTCGCAGGGGGTTCGGGGACCTACGAGCAGTACTTC | CASSLAGGSGTYEQYF
NA | TRBJ1-1 | TRBV3-1/TRBV3-2 | NA | TGTGCCAGCAGCCAGCGGGGGACGGGGACTGAAGCTTTCTTT | CASSQRGTGTEAFF
TRBD1 | TRBJ2-5 | TRBV19 | NA | TGTGCCAGTAGTATCCCGGGACAGAAAGAGACCCAGTACTTC | CASSIPGQKETQYF
TRBD1 | TRBJ2-2 | TRBV7-3 | NA | TGTGCCAGCAGCTCCGGACAGGGCCGCACCGGGGAGCTGTTTTTT | CASSSGQGRTGELFF
TRBD1 | TRBJ2-7 | TRBV5-1 | NA | TGCGCCAGCAGCTGGGACAGGGGGGGCGAGCAGTACTTC | CASSWDRGGEQYF
NA | TRBJ2-2 | TRBV2 | NA | TGTGCCAGCAGTCCAGAGGCCGGGGAGCTGTTTTTT | CASSPEAGELFF
NA | TRBJ2-3 | TRBV7-9 | NA | TGTGCCAGCAGCGAAGGGCAGGGCGACACAGATACGCAGTATTTT | CASSEGQGDTDTQYF
NA | TRBJ2-1 | TRBV10-1 | NA | TGCGCCAGCAGTGATATCAACGTACAGTCCTACAATGAGCAGTTCTTC | CASSDINVQSYNEQFF
TRBD1 | TRBJ1-5 | TRBV7-8 | NA | TGTGCCAGCAGCCCCGGGACAGGGCGTCAGCCCCAGCATTTT | CASSPGTGRQPQHF
NA | TRBJ2-2 | TRBV18 | NA | TGTGCCAGCTCACCCACAGGTCCCTTCTCTAACACCGGGGAGCTGTTTTTT | CASSPTGPFSNTGELFF
NA | TRBJ2-2 | TRBV4-3 | NA | TGCGCCAGCAGCCAAGATCGGGAGAACACCGGGGAGCTGTTTTTT | CASSQDRENTGELFF
NA | TRBJ1-1 | TRBV7-2 | NA | TGTGCCAGCAGCTTAGCGTCTGACACTGAAGCTTTCTTT | CASSLASDTEAFF